Described below is a single T cell receptor (beta chain) sequence and its context. Its antigen is not known. The data are from a study of CD8 T cells in ankylosing spondylitis. Study-level findings and limits: Roughly eight highly homologous variants formed a TCR beta motif that appeared characteristic of ankylosing spondylitis blood.

MiXCR, applied by TCRdb to the 5' RACE reads, yields one record per CDR3 protein. The sample shows about 700,000 distinct CDR3 sequences, roughly 20% of them seen only once. V lost 3 bases, J lost 0 bases, and 8 bases stayed unmatched. Germline lookup yields CDR1 GTSNPN and CDR2 SVGIG (reference sequence). This CDR3 has 15 amino acids. The rearrangement uses TRBV30 and TRBJ2-7; 7 bases align to TRBD1. The specimen sequenced was blood, either unsorted or a sorted T cell fraction (not recorded which). The sequence came from a male donor with ankylosing spondylitis. The DNA for the CDR3 is TGTGCCTGGAGAACCACGGGACAGCGCTCCTACGAGCAGTACTTC. It specifies CAWRTTGQRSYEQYF.